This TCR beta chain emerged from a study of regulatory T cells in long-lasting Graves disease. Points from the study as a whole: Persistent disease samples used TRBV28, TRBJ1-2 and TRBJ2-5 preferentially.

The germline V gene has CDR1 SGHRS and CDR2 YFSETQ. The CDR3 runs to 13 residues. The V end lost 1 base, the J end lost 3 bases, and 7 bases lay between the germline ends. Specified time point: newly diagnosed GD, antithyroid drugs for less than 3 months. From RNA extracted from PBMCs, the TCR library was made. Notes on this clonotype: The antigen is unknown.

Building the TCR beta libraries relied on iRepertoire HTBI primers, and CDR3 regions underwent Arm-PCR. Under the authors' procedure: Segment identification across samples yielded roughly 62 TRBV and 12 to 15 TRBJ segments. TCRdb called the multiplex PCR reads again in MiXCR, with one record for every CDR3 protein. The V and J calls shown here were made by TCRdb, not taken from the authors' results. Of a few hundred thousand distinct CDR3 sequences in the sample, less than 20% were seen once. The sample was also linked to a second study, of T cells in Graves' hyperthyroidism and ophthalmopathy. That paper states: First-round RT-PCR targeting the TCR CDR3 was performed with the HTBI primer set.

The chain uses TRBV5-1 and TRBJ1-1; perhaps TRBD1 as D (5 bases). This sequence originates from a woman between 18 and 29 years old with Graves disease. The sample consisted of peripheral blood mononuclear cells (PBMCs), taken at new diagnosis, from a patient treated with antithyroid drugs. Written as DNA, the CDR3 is TGCGCCAGCAGCTTGTTGACAGACACTGAAGCTTTCTTT. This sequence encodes CASSLLTDTEAFF.